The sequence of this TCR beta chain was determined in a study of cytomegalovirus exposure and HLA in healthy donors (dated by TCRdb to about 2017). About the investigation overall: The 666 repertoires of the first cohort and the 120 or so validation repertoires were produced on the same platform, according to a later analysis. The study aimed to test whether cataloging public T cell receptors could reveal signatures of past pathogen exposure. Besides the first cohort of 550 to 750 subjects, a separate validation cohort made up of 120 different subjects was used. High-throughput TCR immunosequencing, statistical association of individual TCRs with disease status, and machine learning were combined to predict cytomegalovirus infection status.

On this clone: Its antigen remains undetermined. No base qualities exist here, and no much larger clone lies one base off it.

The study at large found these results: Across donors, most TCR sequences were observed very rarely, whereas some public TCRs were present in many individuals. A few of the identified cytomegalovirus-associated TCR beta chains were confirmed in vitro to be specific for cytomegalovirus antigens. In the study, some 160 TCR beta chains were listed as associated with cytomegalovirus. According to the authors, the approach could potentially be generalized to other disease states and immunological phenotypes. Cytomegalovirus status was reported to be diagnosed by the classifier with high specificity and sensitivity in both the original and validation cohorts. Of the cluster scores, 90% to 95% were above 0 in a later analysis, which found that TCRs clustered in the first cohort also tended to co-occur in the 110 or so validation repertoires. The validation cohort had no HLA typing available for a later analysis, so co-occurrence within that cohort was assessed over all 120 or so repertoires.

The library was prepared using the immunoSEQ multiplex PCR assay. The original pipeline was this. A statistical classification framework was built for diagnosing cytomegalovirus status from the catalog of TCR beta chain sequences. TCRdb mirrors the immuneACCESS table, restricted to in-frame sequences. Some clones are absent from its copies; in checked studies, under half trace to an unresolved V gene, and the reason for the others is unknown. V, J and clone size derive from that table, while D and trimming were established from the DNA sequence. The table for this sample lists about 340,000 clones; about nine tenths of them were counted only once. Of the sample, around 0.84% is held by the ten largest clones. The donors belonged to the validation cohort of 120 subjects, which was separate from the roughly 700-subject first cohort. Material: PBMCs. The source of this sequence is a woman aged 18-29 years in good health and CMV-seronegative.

CDR3 loop: CASSKPGGWNEQFF. The DNA reads as follows: TGTGCCAGCAGTAAGCCAGGGGGCTGGAATGAGCAGTTCTTC. Rearrangement joined TRBV27 to TRBJ2-1; TRBD1 aligns with 8 central bases. Germline trimming: 5 bases from V, 7 bases from J; junction bases outside gene matches: 7. The CDR3 runs 14 amino acids, cysteine and phenylalanine included. Of all the DNA, just the CDR3 is kept, 42 bases in frame from base 1. Via the germline V gene (reference sequence), CDR1 is MNHEY and CDR2 SMNVEV.